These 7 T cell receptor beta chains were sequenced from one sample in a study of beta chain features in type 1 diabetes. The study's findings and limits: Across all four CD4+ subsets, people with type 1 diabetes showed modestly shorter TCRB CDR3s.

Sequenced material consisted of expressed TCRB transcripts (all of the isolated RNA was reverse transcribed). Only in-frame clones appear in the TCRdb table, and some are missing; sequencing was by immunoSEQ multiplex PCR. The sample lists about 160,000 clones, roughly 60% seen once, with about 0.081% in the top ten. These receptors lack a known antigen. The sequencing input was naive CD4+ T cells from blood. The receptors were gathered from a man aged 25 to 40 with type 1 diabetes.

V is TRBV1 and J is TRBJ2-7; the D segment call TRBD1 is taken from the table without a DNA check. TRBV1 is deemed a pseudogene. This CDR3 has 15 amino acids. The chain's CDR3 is CTSSRVTGKTYEQYF. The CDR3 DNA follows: TGCACCAGCAGCCGCGTAACAGGGAAAACCTACGAGCAGTACTTC.

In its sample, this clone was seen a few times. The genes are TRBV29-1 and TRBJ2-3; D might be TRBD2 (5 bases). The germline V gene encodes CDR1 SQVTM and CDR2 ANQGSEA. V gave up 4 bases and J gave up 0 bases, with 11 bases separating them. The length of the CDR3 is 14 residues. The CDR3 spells CSVGGSASTDTQYF. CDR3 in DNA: TGCAGCGTTGGGGGTAGCGCGAGCACAGATACGCAGTATTTT.

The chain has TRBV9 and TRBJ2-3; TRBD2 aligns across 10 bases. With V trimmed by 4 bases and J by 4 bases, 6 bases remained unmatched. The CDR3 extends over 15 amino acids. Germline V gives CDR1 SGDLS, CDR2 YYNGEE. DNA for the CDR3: TGTGCCAGCAGCCAGGGAGCGGGGGGGCCAGATACGCAGTATTTT. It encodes CASSQGAGGPDTQYF.

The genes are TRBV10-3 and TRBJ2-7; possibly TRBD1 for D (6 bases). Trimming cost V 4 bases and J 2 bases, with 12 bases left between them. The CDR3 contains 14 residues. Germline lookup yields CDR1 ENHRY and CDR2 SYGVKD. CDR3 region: CAISVDRPAYEQYF. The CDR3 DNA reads TGTGCCATCAGTGTTGACAGGCCCGCCTACGAGCAGTACTTC.

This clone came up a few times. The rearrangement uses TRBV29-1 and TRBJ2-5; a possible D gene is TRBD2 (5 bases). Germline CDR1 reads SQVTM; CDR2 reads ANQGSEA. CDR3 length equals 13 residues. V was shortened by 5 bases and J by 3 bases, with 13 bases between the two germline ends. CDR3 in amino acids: CSVRTTGEETQYF. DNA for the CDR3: TGCAGCGTTCGAACCACCGGGGAAGAGACCCAGTACTTC.

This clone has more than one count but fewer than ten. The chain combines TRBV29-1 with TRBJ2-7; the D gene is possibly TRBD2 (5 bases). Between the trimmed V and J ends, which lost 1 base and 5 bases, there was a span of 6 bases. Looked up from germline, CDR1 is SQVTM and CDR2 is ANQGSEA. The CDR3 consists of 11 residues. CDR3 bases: TGCAGCGTTGAAGGCGGGCACGAGCAGTACTTC. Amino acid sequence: CSVEGGHEQYF.

The CDR3 reads CASSLVDTLNTEAFF. The CDR3 bases are TGTGCCAGCAGCTTAGTTGACACTCTGAACACTGAAGCTTTCTTT. The chain links TRBV7-9 to TRBJ1-1; D uncertain. This CDR3 contains 15 residues. Germline CDR1 reads SEHNR; CDR2 reads FQNEAQ (reference sequence). Trimming stripped 1 base from V and 0 bases from J, with 9 bases between.